These 26 T cell receptor beta chains share one sample of origin, sequenced in a study of shared clonotypes between healthy human individuals. Naive CD8 cells, CD45RO-negative and positively selected for CCR7, excluded terminally differentiated effector memory CD45RA+ cells. Generated by immunoSEQ multiplex PCR, the TCRdb table keeps only in-frame clones and is missing some. Of some 2.1 million clones listed, 93% are singletons. Sample: naive CD8+ T cells from PBMCs. The receptor source for this set is a man between 18 and 35 years old in good health. Some clones in this sample may be carry-over from other donors' samples.

This sequence joins TRBV29-1 and TRBJ2-7, with TRBD1 matching 9 bases. Germline V gives CDR1 SQVTM, CDR2 ANQGSEA. This CDR3 is 12 amino acids long. V was clipped by 8 bases and J by 7 bases; unmatched bases: 9. CDR3 DNA sequence: TGCAGCACCGGGACAGGGTTTGGGGAGCAGTACTTC. Translated, it gives CSTGTGFGEQYF.

The J gene is TRBJ2-7, the V gene TRBV10-3, with TRBD1 matching over 8 bases. After removal of 0 bases from V and 3 bases from J, the junction contained 28 bases not matched to a gene. The V gene's germline CDR1 is ENHRY and CDR2 SYGVKD. This CDR3 comprises 23 residues. CDR3 sequence reads: CAISESGSSAGLWTGKLNYEQYF. CDR3 nucleotides: TGTGCCATCAGTGAGTCGGGCTCCTCTGCCGGGCTTTGGACAGGGAAGTTAAACTACGAGCAGTACTTC.

Concerning this clone itself: One end of the junction does not line up with germline, which may come from a read error. The chain recombines TRBV27 with TRBJ2-1, with D possibly being TRBD1 (7 bases). Germline V gene lookup returns CDR1 MNHEY and CDR2 SMNVEV (reference sequence). CDR3 length: 11 residues. DNA of the CDR3: TGTGCCAGCAGTGCGGCCGACAGGGAGGTCTTC. Protein: CASSAADREVF.

The CDR3 coding sequence is TGCAGCGCCTCCAGGCGGAGGGACACCGGGGAGCTGTTTTTT. Translating it yields CSASRRRDTGELFF. V gene TRBV29-1 combines with J gene TRBJ2-2; the D gene is possibly TRBD2 (6 bases). Germline V CDR1 and CDR2: SQVTM, ANQGSEA. V was clipped by 7 bases and J by 3 bases, with 15 bases between them. The CDR3 contains 14 residues.

The gene calls are TRBV2 and TRBJ1-4; the D gene is possibly TRBD1 (5 bases). Between the trimmed V and J ends, which lost 3 bases and 6 bases, there was a span of 8 bases. This CDR3 spans 13 amino acids. Germline CDR1 and CDR2: SNHLY and FYNNEI. The CDR3 region has the DNA TGTGCCAGCAGTGAGGGGGGGGATGAAAAACTGTTTTTT. It encodes CASSEGGDEKLFF.

This sequence joins TRBV9 and TRBJ2-3, with D possibly matching TRBD2 (5 bases). Germline CDR1 is SGDLS and CDR2 is YYNGEE. V was pared by 4 bases and J by 2 bases, with 20 bases between. CDR3 length: 17 residues. CDR3 bases: TGTGCCAGCAGCCCGGAGAGCGGCGAACCTAACACAGATACGCAGTATTTT. As protein: CASSPESGEPNTDTQYF.

This chain joins TRBV10-2 and TRBJ1-5; D call uncertain. The CDR3 covers 17 residues. The germline V gene has CDR1 WSHSY and CDR2 SAAADI. The V gene lost 2 bases and the J gene lost 0 bases, with 14 bases spanning the gap. The DNA of the CDR3 is TGCGCCAGCAGTGAGGGTGGTAGTCCTTATAGCAATCAGCCCCAGCATTTT. Its protein product is CASSEGGSPYSNQPQHF.

J is TRBJ2-3 and V is TRBV5-6; possible D gene TRBD1, 5 bases. CDR1 and CDR2 (germline): SGHDT, YYEEEE. The germline V and J ends were trimmed by 1 base and 13 bases, with 16 bases remaining between them. This CDR3 comprises 13 residues. The CDR3 is CASSLLETVEKYF. The CDR3 DNA follows: TGTGCCAGCAGCTTGCTCGAGACAGTGGAAAAGTATTTT.

CDR3 amino acids: CASSPFLGNEQFF. The CDR3 nucleotides are TGTGCCAGCAGCCCCTTTTTGGGGAATGAGCAGTTCTTC. The chain combines TRBV13 with TRBJ2-1; D is undetermined. The CDR3 runs 13 residues. Trimming shortened V by 5 bases and J by 7 bases, and 12 bases separated the two germline ends. Germline lookup yields CDR1 PRHDT and CDR2 FYEKMQ (reference sequence).

The chain combines TRBV14 with TRBJ2-7; TRBD2 agrees at 8 bases. The V gene's germline CDR1 is SGHDN and CDR2 FVKESK. V lost 4 bases and J lost 3; bases outside the gene matches: 14. The CDR3 has 17 amino acids. The CDR3, as DNA: TGTGCCAGCAGCCCGAAACCCGGGACTAGATTTTTCTACGAGCAGTACTTC. Amino acid sequence: CASSPKPGTRFFYEQYF.

V and J are TRBV7-9 and TRBJ2-5; D not certain. Germline assignment: CDR1 SEHNR and CDR2 FQNEAQ (reference sequence). The CDR3 spans 13 residues. V was pared by 5 bases and J by 1 base, with 8 bases between. The CDR3 loop is CASSPLSQETQYF. CDR3 DNA sequence: TGTGCCAGCAGCCCCCTTAGCCAAGAGACCCAGTACTTC.

Of note for this clone: A read error may produce the germline difference seen at one junction end. The chain uses TRBV7-9 and TRBJ2-1, with 7 nucleotides matching TRBD2. The CDR3 is made up of 15 amino acids. Germline V CDR1 and CDR2: SEHNR, FQNEAQ (reference sequence). The CDR3 is CANSSSPSGHNEQFF. CDR3 nucleotides: TGTGCCAACAGCTCCTCTCCTAGCGGACACAATGAGCAGTTCTTC.

The rearrangement links TRBV5-1 to TRBJ2-7; D is ambiguous. Trimming took 4 bases from V and 2 from J, leaving 22 bases between them. The V gene's germline CDR1 is SGHRS and CDR2 YFSETQ. The CDR3 covers 17 residues. Here the CDR3 reads CASSPHHAGAGTYEQYF. The DNA of the CDR3 is TGCGCCAGCAGCCCTCACCATGCTGGTGCAGGCACCTACGAGCAGTACTTC.

V gene TRBV27 combines with J gene TRBJ2-2; possibly TRBD2 for D (5 bases). The V gene lost 2 bases and the J gene lost 6 bases, with 10 bases spanning the gap. The germline CDR1 and CDR2 sequences are MNHEY and SMNVEV (reference sequence). The CDR3 runs to 14 residues. CDR3 nucleotides: TGTGCCAGCAGTTTACTACCGGGGTCCGGGGAGCTGTTTTTT. Translating gives CASSLLPGSGELFF.

The chain links TRBV13 to TRBJ1-2, with 7 bases fitting TRBD1. CDR3 size: 16 residues. Unmatched junction bases numbered 7, after V lost 3 bases and J lost 0 bases. Germline V gene lookup returns CDR1 PRHDT and CDR2 FYEKMQ (reference sequence). The CDR3 bases are TGTGCCAGCAGCTTGGTGGGACAGCGAGCTAACTATGGCTACACCTTC. Translating it yields CASSLVGQRANYGYTF.

V and J are TRBV9 and TRBJ2-2; either TRBD1 or TRBD2 may supply D (5 bases each). In germline, CDR1 is SGDLS, CDR2 YYNGEE. The CDR3 runs to 16 residues. V was clipped by 2 bases and J by 5 bases, with 16 bases between them. The CDR3 spells CASSVPPGQPTGELFF. DNA for the CDR3: TGTGCCAGCAGCGTCCCCCCGGGGCAGCCTACCGGGGAGCTGTTTTTT.

The chain uses TRBV27 and TRBJ2-6; no definite D call. CDR1 is MNHEY, CDR2 SMNVEV, per germline (reference sequence). The CDR3 loop spans 18 amino acids. V was pared by 0 bases and J by 0 bases, with 12 bases between. In nucleotides, the CDR3 is TGTGCCAGCAGTTTATCCCCTGTTGTGTACTCTGGGGCCAACGTCCTGACTTTC. This encodes CASSLSPVVYSGANVLTF.

The chain couples TRBV27 to TRBJ1-5; 12 bases agree with TRBD1. CDR1 MNHEY and CDR2 SMNVEV come from the germline V gene (reference sequence). V was clipped by 2 bases and J by 4 bases; unmatched bases: 3. This CDR3 region has 16 residues. CDR3 region: CASSLGTGGLNQPQHF. The CDR3 DNA is TGTGCCAGCAGTTTAGGGACAGGGGGCTTGAATCAGCCCCAGCATTTT.

The chain recombines TRBV5-1 with TRBJ2-7, with TRBD2 matching 8 bases. Germline-derived CDR1 and CDR2 are SGHRS and YFSETQ. After removal of 0 bases from V and 2 bases from J, the junction contained 4 bases not matched to a gene. The CDR3 covers 15 residues. The CDR3 is CASSLDGRVPYEQYF. CDR3 nucleotides: TGCGCCAGCAGCTTGGACGGGAGGGTCCCCTACGAGCAGTACTTC.

The genes are TRBV7-2 and TRBJ2-5, with D uncertain. V shed 7 bases and J shed 5 bases, with 11 bases lying between them. The CDR3 is made up of 12 amino acids. Germline V gene data show CDR1 as SGHTA and CDR2 as FQGNSA. The CDR3 DNA follows: TGTGCCAGCACCCCTAGGAAGGAGACCCAGTACTTC. Encoded protein: CASTPRKETQYF. The full variable domain, completed using reference TRBV7-2 and TRBJ2-5, is GAGVSQSPSNKVTEKGKDVELRCDPISGHTALYWYRQSLGQGLEFLIYFQGNSAPDKSGLPSDRFSAERTGGSVSTLTIQRTQQEDSAVYLCASTPRKETQYFGPGTRLLVL.

The CDR3 DNA sequence: TGCGCCAGCAGCCTTTCGGCCCGACTAGCGGGGGACAATGAGCAGTTCTTC. Protein sequence: CASSLSARLAGDNEQFF. The V gene is TRBV5-1, the J gene TRBJ2-1, with 12 bases aligning to TRBD2. This CDR3 spans 17 amino acids. CDR1 and CDR2 from the germline V gene are SGHRS and YFSETQ. Trimming cost V 4 bases and J 5 bases; bases outside gene matches: 10.

The V and J genes are TRBV9 and TRBJ2-7; 7 nucleotides match TRBD1. Germline V gene data show CDR1 as SGDLS and CDR2 as YYNGEE. This CDR3 region has 16 residues. J lost 3 bases, V lost 3 bases, and 12 bases had no gene match. The CDR3 bases are TGTGCCAGCAGCGCCACCCCGGGACAGAGACACTACGAGCAGTACTTC. This translates into CASSATPGQRHYEQYF.

The genes are TRBV9 and TRBJ2-2; 7 bases are shared with TRBD2. CDR3 size: 16 residues. V was pared by 1 base and J by 0 bases, with 3 bases of the junction left unmatched. In germline, CDR1 is SGDLS, CDR2 YYNGEE. The CDR3 region is CASSVLGGANTGELFF. The CDR3 DNA sequence: TGTGCCAGCAGCGTACTGGGAGGGGCGAACACCGGGGAGCTGTTTTTT.

The chain has TRBV5-1 and TRBJ2-1; TRBD2 matches 10 bases. The CDR3 sequence is 16 residues long. V lost 4 bases, J lost 6 bases, and 10 bases stayed unmatched. Germline V gives CDR1 SGHRS, CDR2 YFSETQ. This CDR3 reads CASSLASGRPSNEQFF. The CDR3 DNA reads TGCGCCAGCAGCCTTGCTAGCGGGAGACCGTCCAATGAGCAGTTCTTC. Looking up the rest from reference TRBV5-1 and TRBJ2-1 gives the full variable domain: KAGVTQTPRYLIKTRGQQVTLSCSPISGHRSVSWYQQTPGQGLQFLFEYFSETQRNKGNFPGRFSGRQFSNSRSEMNVSTLELGDSALYLCASSLASGRPSNEQFFGPGTRLTVL.

The chain couples TRBV13 to TRBJ1-6, with 8 bases that match TRBD1. V was clipped by 3 bases and J by 10 bases; unmatched bases: 5. The CDR3 has 14 residues. The germline V gene encodes CDR1 PRHDT and CDR2 FYEKMQ (reference sequence). This chain's CDR3 is CASSFGQGRSPLHF. The CDR3 DNA reads TGTGCCAGCAGCTTTGGACAGGGAAGGTCACCCCTCCACTTT.

The chain uses TRBV6-6 and TRBJ1-5; D unclear. Trimming removed 2 bases from V and 5 bases from J, with 13 bases in between. Germline lookup yields CDR1 MNHNY and CDR2 SVGAGI (reference sequence). CDR3 length: 15 residues. The chain's CDR3 is CASSYVVRPDQPQHF. DNA for the CDR3: TGTGCCAGCAGTTACGTGGTCAGGCCTGATCAGCCCCAGCATTTT.